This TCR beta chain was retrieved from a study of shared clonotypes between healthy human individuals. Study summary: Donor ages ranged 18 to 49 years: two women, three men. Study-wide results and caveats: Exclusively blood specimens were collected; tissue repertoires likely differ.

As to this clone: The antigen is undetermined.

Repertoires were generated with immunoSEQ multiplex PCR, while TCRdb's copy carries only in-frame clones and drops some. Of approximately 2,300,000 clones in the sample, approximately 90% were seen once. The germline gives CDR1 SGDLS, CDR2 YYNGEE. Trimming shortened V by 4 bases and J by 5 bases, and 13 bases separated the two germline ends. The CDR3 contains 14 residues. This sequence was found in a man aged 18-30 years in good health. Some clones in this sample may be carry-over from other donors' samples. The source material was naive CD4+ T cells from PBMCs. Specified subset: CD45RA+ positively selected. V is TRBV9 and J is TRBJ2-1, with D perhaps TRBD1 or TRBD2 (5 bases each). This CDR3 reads CASSRPGTHNEQFF. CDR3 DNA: TGTGCCAGCAGCAGGCCGGGGACCCACAATGAGCAGTTCTTC.